This TCR beta chain was observed in a study of cytomegalovirus exposure and HLA in healthy donors. Study-wide results and caveats: Under in vitro conditions, a few CMV-associated chains were confirmed as specific for CMV antigens.

CDR1 LGHNA and CDR2 YSLEER come from the germline V gene. The CDR3 extends over 14 amino acids. The germline V and J ends were trimmed by 0 bases and 7 bases, with 10 bases remaining between them. TCRdb keeps only in-frame clones here, not all; method: immunoSEQ multiplex PCR. The profile covers approximately 160,000 clones, with almost 85% appearing a single time and roughly a tenth taken by the ten largest. A remark on this clone: Antigen unknown.

The chain uses TRBV4-3 and TRBJ1-5; no clear D. The source is a man aged 25 to 40 in good health and CMV-seropositive. The sequenced sample consisted of PBMCs. The CDR3: CASSQDRTLQPQHF. CDR3 in DNA: TGCGCCAGCAGCCAAGATAGGACTCTCCAGCCCCAGCATTTT.